Listed below are T cell receptor beta chains from one sample, sequenced in a study of T cell responses to AZD1222 COVID-19 vaccine. Data came from immunoSEQ multiplex PCR; TCRdb stores just in-frame clones and leaves some out. The table lists 150,000 to 200,000 clones, roughly nine tenths of them singletons. This specimen consisted of peripheral blood, obtained on day 0 of AZD1222 vaccination. Receptors were obtained from an adult in good health. The CDR3 runs from the conserved cysteine through the conserved F or W. The order of the fields is clone size, D gene, J gene, V gene, CDR3 protein, CDR3 DNA. D genes are given only for firm matches. A clone size is listed for some rows: how often the clone was seen (once, few, many), or a class if it is expanded.

once | TRBD1 | TRBJ1-5 | TRBV7-9 | CASGQGNQPQHF | TGTGCCAGCGGACAGGGAAATCAGCCCCAGCATTTT
- | - | TRBJ1-1 | TRBV15 | CATSAYGSLLFGAFF | TGTGCCACCAGCGCCTACGGATCCCTTTTATTTGGGGCTTTCTTT
- | - | TRBJ1-5 | TRBV29-1 | CSVVTGWGNQPQHF | TGCAGCGTTGTAACCGGATGGGGCAATCAGCCCCAGCATTTT
- | TRBD2 | TRBJ2-1 | TRBV9 | CASSPNLGTSGYNEQFF | TGTGCCAGCAGCCCCAACCTCGGGACTAGCGGGTACAATGAGCAGTTCTTC
- | - | TRBJ2-2 | TRBV21-1 | CASSLNTGELFF | TGTGCCAGCAGCCTAAACACCGGGGAGCTGTTTTTT
- | TRBD1 | TRBJ1-2 | TRBV9 | CASSPYNMGTGGGYTF | TGTGCCAGCAGCCCCTACAACATGGGGACAGGGGGCGGCTACACCTTC
- | - | TRBJ1-1 | TRBV6-5 | CASSYGGLMNTEAFF | TGTGCCAGCAGTTATGGAGGACTAATGAACACTGAAGCTTTCTTT
- | - | TRBJ2-3 | TRBV7-9 | CAIMRRAGTDTDTQYF | TGTGCCATCATGAGGAGGGCGGGGACCGACACAGATACGCAGTATTTT
- | - | TRBJ1-1 | TRBV7-9 | CASSFPDTEAFF | TGTGCCAGCAGCTTTCCGGACACTGAAGCTTTCTTT
- | - | TRBJ2-3 | TRBV5-6 | CAYTTRPTGNTDTQYF | TGTGCCTACACCACGCGCCCGACTGGAAACACAGATACGCAGTATTTT
- | - | TRBJ2-1 | TRBV19 | CASSIGSNNEQFF | TGTGCCAGTAGTATCGGTAGTAACAATGAGCAGTTCTTC
- | TRBD1 | TRBJ2-5 | TRBV6-5 | CASVTGVQETQYF | TGTGCCAGCGTAACAGGGGTCCAAGAGACCCAGTACTTC
- | TRBD1 | TRBJ2-5 | TRBV27 | CASSSTGGEETQYF | TGTGCCAGCAGTTCGACAGGGGGCGAGGAGACCCAGTACTTC
- | TRBD1 | TRBJ1-3 | TRBV3-1/TRBV3-2 | CASSQSVGGQGVHSGNTIYF | TGTGCCAGCAGCCAATCAGTGGGCGGACAGGGGGTTCATTCTGGAAACACCATATATTTT
- | - | TRBJ2-3 | TRBV18 | CASSTPDTQYF | TGTGCCAGCTCAACGCCAGATACGCAGTATTTT
- | - | TRBJ1-2 | TRBV5-6 | CASSLREGRGGGYTF | TGTGCCAGCAGCCTTCGGGAGGGGAGGGGCGGCGGCTACACCTTC
- | TRBD1 | TRBJ1-2 | TRBV18 | CASSPTPGQGRYGYTF | TGTGCCAGCTCTCCCACGCCGGGACAGGGTCGCTATGGCTACACCTTC
- | TRBD1 | TRBJ1-1 | TRBV4-1 | CASISGGTEAFF | TGCGCCAGCATCTCAGGGGGGACTGAAGCTTTCTTT
- | - | TRBJ2-7 | TRBV6-6 | CASSPRTNHAYEQYF | TGTGCCAGCAGTCCCAGGACTAACCACGCCTACGAGCAGTACTTC
- | TRBD2 | TRBJ2-5 | TRBV7-7 | CASSVSGVQETQYF | TGTGCTAGCAGCGTTAGCGGGGTCCAAGAGACCCAGTACTTC
- | - | TRBJ2-7 | TRBV6-1 | CASSEVSGSYEQYF | TGTGCCAGCAGTGAAGTCTCAGGGTCCTACGAGCAGTACTTC
- | - | TRBJ1-1 | TRBV2 | CATPGGGSTEAFF | TGTGCCACCCCGGGGGGGGGCAGTACTGAAGCTTTCTTT
- | TRBD1 | TRBJ1-2 | TRBV19 | CASWSGTGSGYTF | TGTGCCAGTTGGTCCGGGACAGGGTCTGGCTACACCTTC
- | - | TRBJ2-7 | TRBV9 | CASSVEGRTYEQYF | TGTGCCAGCAGCGTAGAAGGCAGAACCTACGAGCAGTACTTC
- | - | TRBJ2-4 | TRBV27 | CASSLEGLAKNIQYF | TGTGCCAGCAGTTTAGAAGGGCTAGCCAAAAACATTCAGTACTTC
- | - | TRBJ1-5 | TRBV21-1 | CASSKRVDPPRSQPQHF | TGTGCCAGCAGCAAAAGGGTAGATCCTCCCCGCAGTCAGCCCCAGCATTTT
few | - | TRBJ1-2 | TRBV7-2 | CASSLFGQNYGYTF | TGTGCCAGCAGCTTATTTGGGCAGAACTATGGCTACACCTTC
- | TRBD2 | TRBJ2-7 | TRBV27 | CASSLSLGGSYEQYF | TGTGCCAGCAGTTTATCGTTGGGGGGGTCCTACGAGCAGTACTTC
- | - | TRBJ1-1 | TRBV6-1 | CASSEMSPGVTEAFF | TGTGCCAGCAGTGAAATGTCGCCGGGGGTAACTGAAGCTTTCTTT
- | TRBD2 | TRBJ2-5 | TRBV6-1 | CASSGAIAGGRIGRETQYF | TGTGCCAGCAGTGGGGCTATTGCGGGGGGCCGAATAGGGCGCGAGACCCAGTACTTC
few | TRBD1 | TRBJ1-1 | TRBV6-5 | CASTTEGQPTEAFF | TGTGCCAGCACCACTGAGGGACAGCCCACTGAAGCTTTCTTT
- | - | TRBJ2-7 | TRBV19 | CASRRGYEQYF | TGTGCCAGTAGGAGGGGCTACGAGCAGTACTTC
once | - | TRBJ1-1 | TRBV12-3/TRBV12-4 | CASSFRPAEAFF | TGTGCCAGCAGTTTCCGCCCAGCTGAAGCTTTCTTT
- | TRBD2 | TRBJ2-5 | TRBV7-6 | CASSLESGRETQYF | TGTGCCAGCAGCTTAGAAAGCGGGAGGGAGACCCAGTACTTC
few | TRBD1 | TRBJ2-7 | TRBV19 | CASSRPPGQGAEQYF | TGTGCCAGTAGTAGACCTCCGGGACAGGGCGCCGAGCAGTACTTC
- | TRBD1 | TRBJ1-6 | TRBV3-1/TRBV3-2 | CASSPHRATGYSPLHF | TGTGCCAGCAGCCCCCATCGAGCGACAGGGTACTCACCCCTCCACTTT
- | - | TRBJ1-2 | TRBV18 | CASSPGDNGYTF | TGTGCCAGCTCACCAGGGGATAATGGCTACACCTTC
once | TRBD2 | TRBJ2-7 | TRBV7-9 | CASSSARLAGGPSSYEQYF | TGTGCCAGCAGCTCAGCCCGACTAGCGGGGGGCCCGAGCTCCTACGAGCAGTACTTC
once | - | TRBJ1-2 | TRBV7-9 | CASSLVSDLYGYTF | TGTGCCAGCAGCTTAGTGTCAGACCTCTATGGCTACACCTTC
- | TRBD1 | TRBJ1-2 | TRBV3-1/TRBV3-2 | CASSHRGLDGYTF | TGTGCCAGCAGCCACAGGGGGCTGGATGGCTACACCTTC